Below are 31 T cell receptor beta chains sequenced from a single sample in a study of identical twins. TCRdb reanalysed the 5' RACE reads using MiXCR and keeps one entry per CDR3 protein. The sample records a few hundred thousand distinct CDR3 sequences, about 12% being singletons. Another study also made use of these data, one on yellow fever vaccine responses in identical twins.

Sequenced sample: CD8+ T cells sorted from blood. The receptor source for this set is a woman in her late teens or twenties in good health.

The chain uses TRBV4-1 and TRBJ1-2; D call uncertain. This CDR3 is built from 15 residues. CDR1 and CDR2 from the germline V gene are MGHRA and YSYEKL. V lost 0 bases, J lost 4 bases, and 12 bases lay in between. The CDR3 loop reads CASSQEGWSSYGYTF. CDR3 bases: TGCGCCAGCAGCCAAGAAGGATGGTCGTCCTATGGCTACACCTTC.

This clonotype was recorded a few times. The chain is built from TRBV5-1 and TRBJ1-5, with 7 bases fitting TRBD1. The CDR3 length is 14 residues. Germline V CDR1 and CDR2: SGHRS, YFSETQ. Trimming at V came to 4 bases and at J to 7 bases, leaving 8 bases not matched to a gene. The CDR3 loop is CASSLEQGGQPQHF. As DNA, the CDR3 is TGCGCCAGCAGCCTCGAGCAGGGGGGACAGCCCCAGCATTTT.

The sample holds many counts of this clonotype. The CDR3 DNA reads TGCGCCAGCTATAAGGGGTCGGACACTGAAGCTTTCTTT. Translating it yields CASYKGSDTEAFF. The chain uses TRBV5-1 and TRBJ1-1; TRBD1 might be the D (5 bases). The CDR3 has 13 residues. The germline V gene encodes CDR1 SGHRS and CDR2 YFSETQ. Trimming took off 7 bases at V and 3 bases at J, with 13 bases between the two ends.

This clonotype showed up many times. The CDR3, as DNA: TGTGCCAGCAGTTTAGACGGGGAGCTGTTTTTT. Translating gives CASSLDGELFF. The chain recombines TRBV12-3 or TRBV12-4 with TRBJ2-2; D is unresolved. The CDR3 length is 11 residues. V shed 1 base and J shed 7 bases, with 1 base lying between them.

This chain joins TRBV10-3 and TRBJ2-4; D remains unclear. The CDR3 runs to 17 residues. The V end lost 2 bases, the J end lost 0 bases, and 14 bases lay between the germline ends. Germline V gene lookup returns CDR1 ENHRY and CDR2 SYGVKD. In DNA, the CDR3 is TGTGCCATCAGTGAGCCGCAGAGGAGTGCAGCCAAAAACATTCAGTACTTC. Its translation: CAISEPQRSAAKNIQYF.

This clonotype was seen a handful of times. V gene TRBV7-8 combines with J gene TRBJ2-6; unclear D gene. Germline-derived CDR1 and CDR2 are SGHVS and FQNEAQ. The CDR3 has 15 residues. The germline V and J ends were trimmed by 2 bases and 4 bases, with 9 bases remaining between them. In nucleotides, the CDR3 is TGTGCCAGCAGCTTATGGGTAGGGGGGGCCAACGTCCTGACTTTC. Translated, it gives CASSLWVGGANVLTF.

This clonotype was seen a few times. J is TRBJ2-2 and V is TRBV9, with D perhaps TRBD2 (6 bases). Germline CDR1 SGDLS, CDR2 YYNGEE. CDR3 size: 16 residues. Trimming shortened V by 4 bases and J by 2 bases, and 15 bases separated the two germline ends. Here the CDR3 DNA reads TGTGCCAGCAGCCCGGGGACTTCCCGTAACACCGGGGAGCTGTTTTTT. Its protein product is CASSPGTSRNTGELFF.

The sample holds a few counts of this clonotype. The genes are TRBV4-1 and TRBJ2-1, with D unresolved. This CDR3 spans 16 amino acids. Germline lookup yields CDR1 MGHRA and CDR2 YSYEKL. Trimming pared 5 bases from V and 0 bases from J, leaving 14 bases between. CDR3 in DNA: TGCGCCAGCAGCACCCTCGACTTCGGCTCCTACAATGAGCAGTTCTTC. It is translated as CASSTLDFGSYNEQFF.

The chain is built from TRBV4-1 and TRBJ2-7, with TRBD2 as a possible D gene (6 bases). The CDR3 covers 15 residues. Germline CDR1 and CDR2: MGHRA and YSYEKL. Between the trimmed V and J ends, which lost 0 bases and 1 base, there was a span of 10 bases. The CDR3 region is CASSQDLAGSYEQYF. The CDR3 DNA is TGCGCCAGCAGCCAAGATTTGGCGGGGTCCTACGAGCAGTACTTC.

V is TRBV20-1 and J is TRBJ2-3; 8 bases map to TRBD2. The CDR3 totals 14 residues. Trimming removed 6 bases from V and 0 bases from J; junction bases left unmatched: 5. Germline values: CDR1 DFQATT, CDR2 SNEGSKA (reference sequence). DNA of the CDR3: TGCAGTGCACCGAGGACTAGCAGCACAGATACGCAGTATTTT. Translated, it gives CSAPRTSSTDTQYF.

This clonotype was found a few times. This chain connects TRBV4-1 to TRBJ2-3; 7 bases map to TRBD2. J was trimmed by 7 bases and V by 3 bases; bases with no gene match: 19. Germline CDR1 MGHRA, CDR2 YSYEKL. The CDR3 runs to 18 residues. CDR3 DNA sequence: TGCGCCAGCAGCCAGACCTTAACCGGGACTACCCGCTCATATACGCAGTATTTT. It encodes CASSQTLTGTTRSYTQYF.

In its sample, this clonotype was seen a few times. The CDR3 protein is CATSRDRGHQIYGYTF. In DNA, the CDR3 is TGTGCCACCAGCAGAGATCGGGGCCACCAGATATATGGCTACACCTTC. V and J are TRBV15 and TRBJ1-2; the D gene is possibly TRBD1 (5 bases). Germline V gene sequence: CDR1 LNHNV, CDR2 YYDKDF (reference sequence). The CDR3 extends over 16 amino acids. The V end lost 0 bases, the J end lost 5 bases, and 16 bases lay between the germline ends. Based on the CDR3 plus reference TRBV15 and TRBJ1-2, the full variable domain is DAMVIQNPRYQVTQFGKPVTLSCSQTLNHNVMYWYQQKSSQAPKLLFHYYDKDFNNEADTPDNFQSRRPNTSFCFLDIRSPGLGDTAMYLCATSRDRGHQIYGYTFGSGTRLTVV.

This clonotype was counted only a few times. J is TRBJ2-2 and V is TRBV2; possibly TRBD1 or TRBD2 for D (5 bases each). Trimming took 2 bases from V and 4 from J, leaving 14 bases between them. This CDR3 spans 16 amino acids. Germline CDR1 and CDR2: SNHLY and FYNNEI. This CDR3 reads CASSESAGTVTGELFF. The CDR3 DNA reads TGTGCCAGCAGTGAATCGGCAGGGACGGTCACCGGGGAGCTGTTTTTT.

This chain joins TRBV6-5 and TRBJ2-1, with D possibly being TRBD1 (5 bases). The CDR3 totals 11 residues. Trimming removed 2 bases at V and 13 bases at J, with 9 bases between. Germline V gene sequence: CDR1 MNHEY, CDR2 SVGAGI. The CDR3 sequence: CASSYGWGQFF. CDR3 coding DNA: TGTGCCAGCAGTTACGGCTGGGGCCAGTTCTTC.

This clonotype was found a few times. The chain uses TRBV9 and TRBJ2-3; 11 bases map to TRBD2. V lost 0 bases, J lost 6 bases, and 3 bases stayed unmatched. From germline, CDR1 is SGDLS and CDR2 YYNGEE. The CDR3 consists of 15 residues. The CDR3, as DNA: TGTGCCAGCAGCGTAGGACTAGCGGGATCCGATACGCAGTATTTT. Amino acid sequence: CASSVGLAGSDTQYF.

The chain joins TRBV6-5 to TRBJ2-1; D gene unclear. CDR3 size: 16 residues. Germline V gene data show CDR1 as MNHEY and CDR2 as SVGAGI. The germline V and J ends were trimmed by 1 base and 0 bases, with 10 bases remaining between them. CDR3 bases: TGTGCCAGCAGTTACTTACAGAGCCTCTCCTACAATGAGCAGTTCTTC. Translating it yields CASSYLQSLSYNEQFF.

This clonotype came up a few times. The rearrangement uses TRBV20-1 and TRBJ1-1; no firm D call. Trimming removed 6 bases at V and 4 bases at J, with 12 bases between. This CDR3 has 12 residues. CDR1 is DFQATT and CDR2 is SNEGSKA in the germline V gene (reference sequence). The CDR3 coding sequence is TGCAGTGCCCTGGGTTTCGGCACTGAAGCTTTCTTT. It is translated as CSALGFGTEAFF.

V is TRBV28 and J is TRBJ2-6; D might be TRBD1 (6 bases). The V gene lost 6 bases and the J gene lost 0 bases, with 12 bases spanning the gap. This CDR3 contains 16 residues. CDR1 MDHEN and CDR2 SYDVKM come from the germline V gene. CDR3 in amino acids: CASSPGQTSGANVLTF. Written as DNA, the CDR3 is TGTGCCAGCAGCCCAGGACAGACCTCTGGGGCCAACGTCCTGACTTTC. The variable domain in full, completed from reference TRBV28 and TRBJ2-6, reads DVKVTQSSRYLVKRTGEKVFLECVQDMDHENMFWYRQDPGLGLRLIYFSYDVKMKEKGDIPEGYSVSREKKERFSLILESASTNQTSMYLCASSPGQTSGANVLTFGAGSRLTVL.

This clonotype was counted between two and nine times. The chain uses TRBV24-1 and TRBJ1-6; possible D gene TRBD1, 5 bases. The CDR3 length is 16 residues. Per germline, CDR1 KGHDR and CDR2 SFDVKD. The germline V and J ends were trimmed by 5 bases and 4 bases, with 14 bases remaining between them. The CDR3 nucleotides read TGTGCCACCAGTGCCCCGTCCAGGGCTTATAATTCACCCCTCCACTTT. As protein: CATSAPSRAYNSPLHF.

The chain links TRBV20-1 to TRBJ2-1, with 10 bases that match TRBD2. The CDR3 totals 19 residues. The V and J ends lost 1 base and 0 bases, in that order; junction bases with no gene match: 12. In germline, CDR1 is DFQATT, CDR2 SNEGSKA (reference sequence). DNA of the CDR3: TGCAGTGCTAGAGTGGAGGGACGACTAGCGGGCAGCTCCTACAATGAGCAGTTCTTC. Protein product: CSARVEGRLAGSSYNEQFF.

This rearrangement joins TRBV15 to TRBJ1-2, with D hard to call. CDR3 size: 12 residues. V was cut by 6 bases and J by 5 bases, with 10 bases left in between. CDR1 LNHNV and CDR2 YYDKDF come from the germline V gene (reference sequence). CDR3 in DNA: TGTGCCACCAGATACGGGCAATATGGCTACACCTTC. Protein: CATRYGQYGYTF.

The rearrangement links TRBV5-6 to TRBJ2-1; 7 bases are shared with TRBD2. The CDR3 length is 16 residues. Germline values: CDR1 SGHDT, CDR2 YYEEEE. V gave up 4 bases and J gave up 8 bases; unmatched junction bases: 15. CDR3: CASSQPLAGVIDEQFF. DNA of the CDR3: TGTGCCAGCAGCCAACCTCTGGCGGGGGTTATCGATGAGCAGTTCTTC.

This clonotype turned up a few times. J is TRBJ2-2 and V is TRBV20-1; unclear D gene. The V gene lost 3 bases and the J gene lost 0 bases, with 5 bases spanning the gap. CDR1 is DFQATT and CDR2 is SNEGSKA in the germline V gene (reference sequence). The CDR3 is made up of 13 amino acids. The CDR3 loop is CSASLPNTGELFF. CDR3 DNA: TGCAGTGCTAGTTTACCGAACACCGGGGAGCTGTTTTTT.

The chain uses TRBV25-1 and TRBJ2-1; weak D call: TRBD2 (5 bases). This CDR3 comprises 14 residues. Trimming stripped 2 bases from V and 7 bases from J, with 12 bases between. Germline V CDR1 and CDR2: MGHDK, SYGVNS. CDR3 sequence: CASSEGPTGNEQFF. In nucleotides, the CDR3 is TGTGCCAGCAGTGAAGGACCCACGGGGAATGAGCAGTTCTTC. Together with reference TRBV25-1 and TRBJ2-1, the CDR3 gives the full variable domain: EADIYQTPRYLVIGTGKKITLECSQTMGHDKMYWYQQDPGMELHLIHYSYGVNSTEKGDLSSESTVSRIRTEHFPLTLESARPSHTSQYLCASSEGPTGNEQFFGPGTRLTVL.

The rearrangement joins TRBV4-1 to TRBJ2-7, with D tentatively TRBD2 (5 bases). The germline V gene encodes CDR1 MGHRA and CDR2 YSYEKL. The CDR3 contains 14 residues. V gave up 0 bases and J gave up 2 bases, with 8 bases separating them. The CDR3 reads CASSQDEGPYEQYF. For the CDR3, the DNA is TGCGCCAGCAGCCAAGATGAGGGCCCCTACGAGCAGTACTTC.

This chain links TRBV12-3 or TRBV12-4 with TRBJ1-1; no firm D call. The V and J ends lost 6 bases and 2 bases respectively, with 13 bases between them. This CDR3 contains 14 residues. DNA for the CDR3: TGTGCCAGCAGCGCCTTTCTAGTCAACACTGAAGCTTTCTTT. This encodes CASSAFLVNTEAFF.

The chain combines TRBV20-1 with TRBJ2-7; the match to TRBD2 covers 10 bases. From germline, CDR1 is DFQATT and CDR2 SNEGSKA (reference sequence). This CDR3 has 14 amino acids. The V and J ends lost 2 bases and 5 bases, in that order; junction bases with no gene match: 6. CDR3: CSARLAGVLDEQYF. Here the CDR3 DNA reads TGCAGTGCTAGACTAGCGGGAGTGCTAGACGAGCAGTACTTC.

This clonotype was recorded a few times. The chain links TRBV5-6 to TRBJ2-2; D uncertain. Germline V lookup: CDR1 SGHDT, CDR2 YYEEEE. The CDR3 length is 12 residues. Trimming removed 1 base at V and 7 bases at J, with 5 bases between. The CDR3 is CASSLSIGELFF. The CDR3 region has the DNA TGTGCCAGCAGCTTGTCGATCGGGGAGCTGTTTTTT.

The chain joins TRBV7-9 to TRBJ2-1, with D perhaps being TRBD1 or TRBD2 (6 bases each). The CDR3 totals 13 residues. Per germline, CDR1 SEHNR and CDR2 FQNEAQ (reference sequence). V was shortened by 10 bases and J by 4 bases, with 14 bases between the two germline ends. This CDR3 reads CATSGAVYNEQFF. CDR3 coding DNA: TGTGCCACCTCGGGGGCGGTTTACAATGAGCAGTTCTTC.

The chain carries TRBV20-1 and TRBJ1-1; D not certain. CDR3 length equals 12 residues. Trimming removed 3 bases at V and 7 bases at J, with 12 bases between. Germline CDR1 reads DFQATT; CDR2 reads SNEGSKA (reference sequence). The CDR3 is CSAREGYVEAFF. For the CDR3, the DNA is TGCAGTGCTAGGGAGGGTTATGTTGAAGCTTTCTTT.

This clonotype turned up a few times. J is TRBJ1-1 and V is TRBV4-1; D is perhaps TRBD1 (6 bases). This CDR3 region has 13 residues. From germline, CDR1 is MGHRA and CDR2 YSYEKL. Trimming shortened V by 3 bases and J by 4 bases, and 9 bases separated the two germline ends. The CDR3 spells CASSQTGRTEAFF. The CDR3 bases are TGCGCCAGCAGCCAGACAGGCCGCACTGAAGCTTTCTTT.